The T cell receptor (beta chain) under discussion was sequenced for a study of T-cell memory formation after mild COVID-19. Study context: Largely, the TCR clusters proved donor specific.

Study observations and caveats: Later expanders leaned CD4+, whereas day 15 to 85 contracting clones were balanced CD4/CD8. Some clones that responded turned up in pre-infection memory, which suggests that cross-reactive memory joined in.

TCRdb fed the 5' RACE reads into MiXCR, producing one record per CDR3 protein. The repertoire includes roughly 100,000 distinct CDR3 sequences, over 13% of them detected once, and around two fifths sits in the top ten. Only a few counts were recorded for this clonotype. Antigen: not known. The sequence was collected from a man aged 18 to 29 who had mild COVID-19 (a few samples of this study predate the infection). Cell type and time point are not known. Material for sequencing was PBMCs or a T cell subset sorted from them (not recorded which).

The CDR3 sequence: CASSQGAADTQYF. CDR3 nucleotide sequence: TGCGCCAGCAGCCAAGGTGCGGCAGATACGCAGTATTTT. The gene calls are TRBV4-3 and TRBJ2-3; D gene unclear. This CDR3 has 13 amino acids. Trimming took off 1 base at V and 4 bases at J, with 6 bases between the two ends. Germline CDR1 reads LGHNA; CDR2 reads YSLEER.